The T cell receptor (beta chain) described here comes from a study of immune cell composition in non-small cell lung cancer. Using immunoSEQ multiplex PCR, the repertoire was profiled, and TCRdb retains in-frame clones only, with some absent. The sample has roughly 7,100 clones, around four fifths seen once; the top ten hold around 12%. This clone was counted a few times. The J segment lost 2 bases and the V segment lost 5 bases, leaving 8 bases of the junction unmatched. The CDR3 is made up of 16 amino acids. Germline V CDR1 and CDR2: LNHDA, SQIVND (reference sequence). DNA was extracted from unsorted cell suspensions stored frozen.

Material: lung tumor tissue. This clonotype was sampled from a human donor with non-small cell lung cancer. The rearrangement uses TRBV19 and TRBJ2-7; 11 bases are a match to TRBD2. CDR3 residues: CASSPLTSGGPYEQYF. DNA of the CDR3: TGTGCCAGTAGTCCCCTAACTAGCGGGGGCCCCTACGAGCAGTACTTC.